This T cell receptor beta chain was documented in a study of blood T cell repertoires in COVID-19. About the research overall: Italy, Spain and the United States were the sources of the convalescent and acute COVID-19 samples. T cells, B-cell-depleted T cells, or PBMCs provided the cDNA or gDNA that served as material.

V lost 7 bases to trimming and J lost 1 base, with 11 bases between them. Germline CDR1 is MNHNY and CDR2 is SVGAGI (reference sequence). This CDR3 is built from 15 residues. In the original workflow: Estimation of nucleated cell counts was performed using reference gene primer amplification. The method was immunoSEQ multiplex PCR; TCRdb's version includes in-frame clones alone and lacks a portion of them. The V and J calls and clone size were taken over from that table, and D and trimming were inferred from the DNA. Of under 150,000 clones listed, roughly 88% are singletons. The TCR sequence derives from a woman aged 60-70 years with COVID-19, enrolled during active disease. The gene calls are TRBV6-6 and TRBJ2-6; D not resolved. Material: peripheral blood. CDR3 nucleotides: TGTGCCAGCAAGTACAGCACATCTGGGGCCAACGTCCTGACTTTC. As protein: CASKYSTSGANVLTF.